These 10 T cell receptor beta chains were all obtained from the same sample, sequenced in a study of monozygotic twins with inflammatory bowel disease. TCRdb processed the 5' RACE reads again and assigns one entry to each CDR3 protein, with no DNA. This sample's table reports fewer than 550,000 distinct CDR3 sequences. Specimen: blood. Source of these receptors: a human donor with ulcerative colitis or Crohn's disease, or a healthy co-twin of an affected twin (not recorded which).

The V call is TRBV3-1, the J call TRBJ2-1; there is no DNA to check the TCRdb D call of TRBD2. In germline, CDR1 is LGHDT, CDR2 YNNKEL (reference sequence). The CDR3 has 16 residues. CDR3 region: CASSQGKLAGVYEQFF.

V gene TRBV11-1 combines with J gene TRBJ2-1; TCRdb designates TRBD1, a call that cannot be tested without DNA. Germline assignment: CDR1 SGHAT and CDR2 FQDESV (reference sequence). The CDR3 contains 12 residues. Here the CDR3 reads CASGRGLVEQFF.

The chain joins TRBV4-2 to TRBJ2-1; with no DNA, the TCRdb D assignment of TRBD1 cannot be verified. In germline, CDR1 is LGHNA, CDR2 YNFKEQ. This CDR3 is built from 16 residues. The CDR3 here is CASSLRGGGVYNEQFF.

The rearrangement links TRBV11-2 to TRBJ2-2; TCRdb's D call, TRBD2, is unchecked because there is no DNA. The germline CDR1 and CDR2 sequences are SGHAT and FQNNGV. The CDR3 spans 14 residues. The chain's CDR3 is CASSSLTNTGELFF.

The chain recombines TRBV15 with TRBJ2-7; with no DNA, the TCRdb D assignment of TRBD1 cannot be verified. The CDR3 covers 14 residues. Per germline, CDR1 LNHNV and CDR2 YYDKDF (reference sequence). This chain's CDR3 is CATSTEFHRDEQYF.

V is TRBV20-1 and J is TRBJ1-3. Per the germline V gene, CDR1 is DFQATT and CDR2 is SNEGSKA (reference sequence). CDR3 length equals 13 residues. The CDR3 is CSARLPGTNAIYF.

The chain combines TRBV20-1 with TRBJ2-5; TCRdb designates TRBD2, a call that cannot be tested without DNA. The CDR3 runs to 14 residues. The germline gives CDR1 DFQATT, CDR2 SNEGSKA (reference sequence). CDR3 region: CSAGGLAGGETQYF.

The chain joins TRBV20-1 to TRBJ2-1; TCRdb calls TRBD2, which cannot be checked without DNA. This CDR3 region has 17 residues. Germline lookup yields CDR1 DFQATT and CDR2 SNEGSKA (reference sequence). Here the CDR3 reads CSADGTSGALSYNEQFF.

The CDR3 protein is CASSLRLGNTEAFF. V is TRBV7-2 and J is TRBJ1-1. CDR1 and CDR2 from the germline V gene are SGHTA and FQGNSA. CDR3 length equals 14 residues.

The chain's CDR3 is CASRGGTEETQYF. The chain has TRBV27 and TRBJ2-5; TCRdb designates TRBD1, a call that cannot be tested without DNA. Germline CDR1 and CDR2: MNHEY and SMNVEV (reference sequence). The length of the CDR3 is 13 residues.